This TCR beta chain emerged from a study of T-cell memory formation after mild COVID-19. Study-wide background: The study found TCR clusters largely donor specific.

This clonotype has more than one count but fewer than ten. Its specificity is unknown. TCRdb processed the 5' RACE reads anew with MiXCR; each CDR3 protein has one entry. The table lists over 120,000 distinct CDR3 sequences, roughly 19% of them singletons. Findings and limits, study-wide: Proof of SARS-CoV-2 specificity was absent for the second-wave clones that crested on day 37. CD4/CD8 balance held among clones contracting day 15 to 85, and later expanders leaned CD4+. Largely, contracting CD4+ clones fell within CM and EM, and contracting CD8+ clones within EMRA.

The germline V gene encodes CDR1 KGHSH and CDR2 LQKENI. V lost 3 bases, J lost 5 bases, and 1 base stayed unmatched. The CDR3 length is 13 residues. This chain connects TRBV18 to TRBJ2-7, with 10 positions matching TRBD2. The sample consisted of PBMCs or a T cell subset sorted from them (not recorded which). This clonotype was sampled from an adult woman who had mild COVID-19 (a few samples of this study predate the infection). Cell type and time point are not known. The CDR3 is CASSPGTSDEQYF. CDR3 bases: TGTGCCAGCTCACCCGGGACTAGCGACGAGCAGTACTTC.